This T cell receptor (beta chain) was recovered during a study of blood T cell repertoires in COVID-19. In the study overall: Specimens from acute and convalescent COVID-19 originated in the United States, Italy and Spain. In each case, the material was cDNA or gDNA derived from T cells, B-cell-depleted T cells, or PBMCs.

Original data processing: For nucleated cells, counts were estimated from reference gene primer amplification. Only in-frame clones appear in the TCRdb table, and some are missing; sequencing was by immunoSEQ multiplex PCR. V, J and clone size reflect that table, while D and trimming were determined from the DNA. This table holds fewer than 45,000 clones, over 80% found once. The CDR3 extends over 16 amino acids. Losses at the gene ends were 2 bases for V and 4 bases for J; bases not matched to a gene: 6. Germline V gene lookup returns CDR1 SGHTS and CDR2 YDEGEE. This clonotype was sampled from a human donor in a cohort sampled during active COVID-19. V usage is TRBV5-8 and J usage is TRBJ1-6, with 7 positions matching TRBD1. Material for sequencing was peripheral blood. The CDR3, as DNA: TGTGCCAGCAGCTTTACAGGGGTACTGTATAATTCACCCCTCCACTTT. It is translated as CASSFTGVLYNSPLHF.